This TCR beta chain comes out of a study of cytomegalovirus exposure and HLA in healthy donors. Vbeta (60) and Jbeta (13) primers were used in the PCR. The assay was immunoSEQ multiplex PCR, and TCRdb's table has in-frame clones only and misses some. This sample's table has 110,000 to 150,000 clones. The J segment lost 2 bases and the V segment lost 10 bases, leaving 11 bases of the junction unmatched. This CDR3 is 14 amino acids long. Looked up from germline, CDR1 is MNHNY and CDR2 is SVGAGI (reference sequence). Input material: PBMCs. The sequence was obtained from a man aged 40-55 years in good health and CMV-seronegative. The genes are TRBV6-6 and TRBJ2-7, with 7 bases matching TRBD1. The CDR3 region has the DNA TGTGCCACCCAATCAGGGGGTAAGGCCTACGAGCAGTACTTC. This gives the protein CATQSGGKAYEQYF.